Below are 30 T cell receptor beta chains sequenced from a single sample in a study of T cell repertoires in cytomegalovirus infection. From the reads, TCRdb called clonotypes with MiXCR, one entry per CDR3 protein. The data contain 680,000 or so distinct CDR3 sequences, under 40% of them singletons. Sequenced sample: PBMCs. These receptors were collected from a human donor in good health (CMV status not recorded). Some clones in this sample may be carry-over from other donors' samples.

This clonotype was seen at least ten times. This chain links TRBV7-2 with TRBJ2-5, with D perhaps assigned TRBD1 or TRBD2 (5 bases each). The V gene lost 5 bases and the J gene lost 4 bases, with 17 bases spanning the gap. This CDR3 spans 15 amino acids. Germline V gene sequence: CDR1 SGHTA, CDR2 FQGNSA. The CDR3 loop reads CASSREGARGETQYF. In DNA form, the CDR3 reads TGTGCCAGCAGCCGGGAAGGGGCTAGGGGAGAGACCCAGTACTTC.

This clonotype was detected only once. V gene TRBV29-1 combines with J gene TRBJ2-5; D uncertain. The CDR3 consists of 12 residues. Germline-derived CDR1 and CDR2 are SQVTM and ANQGSEA. V lost 4 bases, J lost 5 bases, and 11 bases lay in between. The DNA for the CDR3 is TGCAGCGTTGGACGGCCGTGGGAGACCCAGTACTTC. It translates to CSVGRPWETQYF. The full variable domain, its missing parts supplied by reference TRBV29-1 and TRBJ2-5, is SAVISQKPSRDICQRGTSLTIQCQVDSQVTMMFWYRQQPGQSLTLIATANQGSEATYESGFVIDKFPISRPNLTFSTLTVSNMSPEDSSIYLCSVGRPWETQYFGPGTRLLVL.

This clonotype has a handful of counts. The V call is TRBV19, the J call TRBJ2-1; 7 positions match TRBD1. Germline values: CDR1 LNHDA, CDR2 SQIVND (reference sequence). V lost 3 bases, J lost 3 bases, and 5 bases stayed unmatched. This CDR3 spans 15 amino acids. CDR3 sequence (DNA): TGTGCCAGTAGTATGGGCCAGGGGGTCTACAATGAGCAGTTCTTC. As protein: CASSMGQGVYNEQFF.

This clonotype showed up just a few times. The chain couples TRBV28 to TRBJ2-1; possible D gene TRBD2, 5 bases. CDR3 length equals 14 residues. V lost 5 bases and J lost 8, with 16 bases in between. Germline CDR1 and CDR2: MDHEN and SYDVKM. CDR3 region: CASSPELGEDEQFF. The CDR3 DNA is TGTGCCAGCAGTCCCGAACTAGGAGAAGATGAGCAGTTCTTC.

The chain links TRBV4-1 to TRBJ1-3; D uncertain. The CDR3 extends over 16 amino acids. CDR1 and CDR2 (germline): MGHRA, YSYEKL. V was trimmed by 2 bases and J by 4 bases, leaving 15 bases between them. The CDR3: CASSQPGSKRGNTIYF. CDR3 in DNA: TGCGCCAGCAGCCAACCCGGGTCAAAACGGGGAAACACCATATATTTT.

The chain employs TRBV6-1 and TRBJ2-3; D may be TRBD2 (5 bases). The CDR3 loop spans 17 amino acids. Between the trimmed V and J ends, which lost 1 base and 4 bases, there was a span of 18 bases. Germline V gene lookup returns CDR1 MNHNS and CDR2 SASEGT. The CDR3 loop reads CASSEVSWEMGADTQYF. The DNA of the CDR3 is TGTGCCAGCAGTGAAGTGAGTTGGGAGATGGGCGCAGATACGCAGTATTTT.

Notes on this clonotype: One end of the junction does not line up with germline, which may come from a read error. The CDR3 DNA sequence: TGTGCCAGCACCGATAAGGCGATTCCCCCGGACAAGAACACTGCAGCTTTCTTT. Encoded protein: CASTDKAIPPDKNTAAFF. This chain uses TRBV12-3 or TRBV12-4 with TRBJ1-1, with D tentatively TRBD1 (5 bases). This CDR3 is built from 18 residues.

The rearrangement links TRBV10-3 to TRBJ2-3, with 12 bases lining up with TRBD1. After removal of 3 bases from V and 2 bases from J, the junction contained 9 bases not matched to a gene. Germline CDR1 is ENHRY and CDR2 is SYGVKD. This CDR3 region has 18 residues. DNA of the CDR3: TGTGCCATCAGTGATGCCGGGACAGGGGGCCGTGTCACAGATACGCAGTATTTT. Translation: CAISDAGTGGRVTDTQYF.

The rearrangement links TRBV5-1 to TRBJ2-1, with D possibly being TRBD1 or TRBD2 (5 bases each). V lost 2 bases and J lost 7, with 13 bases in between. CDR3 length: 14 residues. CDR1 is SGHRS and CDR2 is YFSETQ in the germline V gene. The CDR3 spells CASSLTRGPNEQFF. The CDR3 nucleotides are TGCGCCAGCAGCTTAACTAGGGGACCTAATGAGCAGTTCTTC.

This chain uses TRBV19 with TRBJ1-5; no definite D call. Germline V gives CDR1 LNHDA, CDR2 SQIVND (reference sequence). This CDR3 has 17 amino acids. V lost 4 bases, J lost 0 bases, and 16 bases lay in between. CDR3 amino acids: CASSSPTGAFSNQPQHF. CDR3 in DNA: TGTGCCAGTAGTAGTCCCACCGGAGCTTTTAGCAATCAGCCCCAGCATTTT.

The rearrangement uses TRBV12-3 or TRBV12-4 and TRBJ2-7; D is unresolved. V lost 7 bases, J lost 0 bases, and 16 bases lay in between. The CDR3 covers 15 residues. Here the CDR3 reads CASKKTDPSSYEQYF. The CDR3 coding sequence is TGTGCCAGCAAAAAGACGGATCCGAGCTCCTACGAGCAGTACTTC.

This clonotype was seen many times. The chain uses TRBV7-8 and TRBJ1-5; 11 nucleotides agree with TRBD1. V lost 3 bases, J lost 2 bases, and 9 bases stayed unmatched. Germline loops: CDR1 SGHVS, CDR2 FQNEAQ. The CDR3 spans 18 residues. The CDR3 DNA reads TGTGCCAGCAGCTTCGCCGGGACAGGGGGATCCCGCAATCAGCCCCAGCATTTT. Translated: CASSFAGTGGSRNQPQHF.

This clonotype was observed a handful of times. This sequence joins TRBV28 and TRBJ2-1, with 7 bases matching TRBD1. Trimming cost V 6 bases and J 9 bases; bases outside gene matches: 23. Germline V gene sequence: CDR1 MDHEN, CDR2 SYDVKM. CDR3 length: 18 amino acids. CDR3 region: CASSSRMRNNRGGIEQFF. CDR3 DNA sequence: TGTGCCAGCAGCTCTCGAATGAGAAACAACAGGGGTGGAATTGAGCAGTTCTTC.

In this sample, this clonotype turned up many times. V is TRBV7-2 and J is TRBJ2-7, with D perhaps matching TRBD2 (6 bases). Germline CDR1 is SGHTA and CDR2 is FQGNSA. V was cut by 5 bases and J by 0 bases, with 8 bases left in between. The CDR3 has 13 residues. The CDR3, as DNA: TGTGCCAGCAGCCGGGGGAGCTCCTACGAGCAGTACTTC. Its translation is CASSRGSSYEQYF.

The chain couples TRBV6-2 or TRBV6-3 to TRBJ2-1; D unclear. The CDR3 is 15 amino acids. V shed 2 bases and J shed 0 bases, with 8 bases lying between them. Per the germline V gene, CDR1 is MNHEY and CDR2 is SVGEGT. The CDR3 spells CASSYLSSSYNEQFF. The CDR3 region has the DNA TGTGCCAGCAGTTACCTCTCAAGCTCCTACAATGAGCAGTTCTTC.

Only a few counts were recorded for this clonotype. The chain has TRBV20-1 and TRBJ2-2; D possibly corresponds to TRBD1 (6 bases). Trimming removed 5 bases at V and 2 bases at J, with 15 bases between. Germline V gives CDR1 DFQATT, CDR2 SNEGSKA (reference sequence). CDR3 length equals 15 residues. The CDR3 nucleotides are TGCAGTGCTTCCGACAGGCCCGACAACACCGGGGAGCTGTTTTTT. This codes for CSASDRPDNTGELFF.

Many counts were recorded for this clonotype. The chain employs TRBV7-2 and TRBJ2-7; TRBD2 might be the D (6 bases). Per germline, CDR1 SGHTA and CDR2 FQGNSA. V was shortened by 5 bases and J by 1 base, with 9 bases between the two germline ends. This CDR3 contains 13 residues. As DNA, the CDR3 is TGTGCCAGCAGCGCGGGACTGTCCTACGAGCAGTACTTC. Its protein product is CASSAGLSYEQYF.

The genes are TRBV7-2 and TRBJ2-3; unclear D gene. V gave up 2 bases and J gave up 0 bases, with 18 bases separating them. The germline V gene encodes CDR1 SGHTA and CDR2 FQGNSA. This CDR3 has 18 residues. The CDR3 loop is CASSLNGVSTVSTDTQYF. The CDR3 DNA follows: TGTGCCAGCAGCTTAAATGGAGTATCCACCGTTAGCACAGATACGCAGTATTTT.

This rearrangement joins TRBV19 to TRBJ1-1; 10 nucleotides align to TRBD1. From germline, CDR1 is LNHDA and CDR2 SQIVND (reference sequence). This CDR3 is 15 amino acids long. V dropped 5 bases and J dropped 5; count of bases not matched to a gene: 8. The CDR3 nucleotides are TGTGCCAGTAGTCTTTCGGACAGGGGGGAGACTGAAGCTTTCTTT. It specifies CASSLSDRGETEAFF.

The chain employs TRBV12-3 or TRBV12-4 and TRBJ2-7, with no clear D. V lost 3 bases and J lost 1, with 10 bases in between. The CDR3 runs to 14 residues. The CDR3 nucleotides read TGTGCCAGCAGTTTGTCTACTGCATCCTACGAGCAGTACTTC. This sequence encodes CASSLSTASYEQYF.

The chain has TRBV6-8 and TRBJ1-1; 8 bases agree with TRBD1. Trimming removed 5 bases from V and 11 bases from J; junction bases left unmatched: 4. The CDR3 contains 11 residues. Germline CDR1 reads MNHGY; CDR2 reads SAAAGT. This CDR3 reads CASSKDRVAFF. The CDR3 DNA sequence: TGTGCCAGCAGTAAGGACAGGGTGGCTTTCTTT.

This clonotype occurred a few times. This rearrangement joins TRBV27 to TRBJ2-6; D is ambiguous. The CDR3 is made up of 16 amino acids. The germline V gene encodes CDR1 MNHEY and CDR2 SMNVEV (reference sequence). V was shortened by 5 bases and J by 4 bases, with 15 bases between the two germline ends. The CDR3 here is CASSPSRLTGANVLTF. CDR3 nucleotides: TGTGCCAGCAGTCCCTCCCGTTTGACAGGGGCCAACGTCCTGACTTTC.

This chain joins TRBV7-2 and TRBJ1-4, with 10 bases aligning to TRBD1. V was clipped by 3 bases and J by 8 bases; unmatched bases: 6. Germline values: CDR1 SGHTA, CDR2 FQGNSA. The CDR3 is 15 amino acids. The CDR3 coding sequence is TGTGCCAGCAGCTTTGACAGGGGGCTGCGAGAAAAACTGTTTTTT. Residues: CASSFDRGLREKLFF.

The V call is TRBV9, the J call TRBJ2-1; D is perhaps TRBD2 (7 bases). Trimming cost V 4 bases and J 8 bases, with 13 bases left between them. This CDR3 contains 13 residues. Germline assignment: CDR1 SGDLS and CDR2 YYNGEE. As DNA, the CDR3 is TGTGCCAGCAGCTCGCCGGGGGGCTATGAGCAGTTCTTC. As protein: CASSSPGGYEQFF.

The table lists this clonotype with a few counts. This chain links TRBV28 with TRBJ1-5, with 8 nucleotides matching TRBD1. There are 14 residues in the CDR3. Germline lookup yields CDR1 MDHEN and CDR2 SYDVKM. The V segment lost 8 bases and the J segment 7 bases; nucleotides outside the gene matches: 10. The CDR3 here is CASSDRGLSQPQHF. In DNA form, the CDR3 reads TGTGCCAGCTCCGACAGGGGCTTATCGCAGCCCCAGCATTTT.

This clonotype was recorded a few times. V and J are TRBV19 and TRBJ2-3; TRBD2 agrees at 9 bases. The ends lost 8 bases at V and 5 bases at J; junction bases unmatched: 8. The CDR3 totals 14 residues. The germline gives CDR1 LNHDA, CDR2 SQIVND (reference sequence). The CDR3: CASDLAGSGDTQYF. CDR3 coding DNA: TGTGCCAGTGATCTAGCGGGGAGCGGAGATACGCAGTATTTT.

This clonotype was recorded at least ten times. This chain uses TRBV7-2 with TRBJ1-6; D might be TRBD1 (6 bases). The germline gives CDR1 SGHTA, CDR2 FQGNSA. The CDR3 sequence is 15 residues long. V lost 2 bases, J lost 7 bases, and 12 bases lay in between. The CDR3 nucleotides are TGTGCCAGCAGCTTAAGGGGGGGGAAGAATTCACCCCTCCACTTT. Protein sequence: CASSLRGGKNSPLHF. The complete variable domain, with remaining parts taken from reference TRBV7-2 and TRBJ1-6, reads GAGVSQSPSNKVTEKGKDVELRCDPISGHTALYWYRQSLGQGLEFLIYFQGNSAPDKSGLPSDRFSAERTGGSVSTLTIQRTQQEDSAVYLCASSLRGGKNSPLHFGNGTRLTVT.

The chain has TRBV20-1 and TRBJ2-7; D could derive from TRBD1 or TRBD2 (5 bases each). V shed 4 bases and J shed 1 base, with 23 bases lying between them. CDR3 size: 17 residues. Germline lookup yields CDR1 DFQATT and CDR2 SNEGSKA (reference sequence). The CDR3, as DNA: TGCAGTGCTATCTCACTTGGCGGCAGGGACGCTTCCTACGAGCAGTACTTC. It encodes CSAISLGGRDASYEQYF.

The chain joins TRBV29-1 to TRBJ2-3, with D possibly matching TRBD2 (6 bases). V dropped 4 bases and J dropped 0 bases, with 17 bases sitting between them. Looked up from germline, CDR1 is SQVTM and CDR2 is ANQGSEA. The CDR3 consists of 16 residues. The chain's CDR3 is CSVVVAGLSSTDTQYF. As DNA, the CDR3 is TGCAGCGTTGTAGTGGCGGGGCTCTCTAGCACAGATACGCAGTATTTT.

This clonotype was detected ten times or more. The rearrangement uses TRBV7-8 and TRBJ1-3; D is unresolved. The CDR3 has 15 residues. Deletions cut 0 bases from V and 3 bases from J, with 9 bases between. Germline assignment: CDR1 SGHVS and CDR2 FQNEAQ. This CDR3 reads CASSLAHGNGNTIYF. Written as DNA, the CDR3 is TGTGCCAGCAGCTTAGCGCACGGTAATGGAAACACCATATATTTT.